A selection of T cell receptor beta chains follows, all from one sample in a study of shared clonotypes between healthy human individuals. The assay was immunoSEQ multiplex PCR, and TCRdb's table has in-frame clones only and misses some. The sample has under 2.5 million clones, 92% seen once; the top ten hold 0.37%. Sequenced material: naive CD4+ T cells from PBMCs. These receptors all come from a man younger than 35 in good health. Some clones in this sample may be carry-over from other donors' samples. CDR3s include the opening cysteine and the closing phenylalanine or tryptophan. A D gene is named only where the DNA matches it firmly. Clone size appears in some rows only: once, few, many, or a class for an expanded clone.

J gene: TRBJ2-3
V gene: TRBV2
clone size: .
D gene: .
CDR3 DNA: TGTGCCAGTTCATTTAGCACAGATACGCAGTATTTT
CDR3 protein: CASSFSTDTQYF

J gene: TRBJ2-1
V gene: TRBV28
clone size: once
D gene: .
CDR3 DNA: TGTGCCAGCAGTTTAATCAATGAGCAGTTCTTC
CDR3 protein: CASSLINEQFF

J gene: TRBJ1-1
V gene: TRBV9
clone size: .
D gene: .
CDR3 DNA: TGTGCCAGCAGCGTAGATGGGGTGGGCACTGAAGCTTTCTTT
CDR3 protein: CASSVDGVGTEAFF

J gene: TRBJ2-2
V gene: TRBV25-1
clone size: few
D gene: TRBD2
CDR3 DNA: TGTGCCAGCAGTGAATTTGGAGCGGGAGTGGAGCTGTTTTTT
CDR3 protein: CASSEFGAGVELFF

J gene: TRBJ2-3
V gene: TRBV9
clone size: .
D gene: .
CDR3 DNA: TGTGCCAGCAGCGTAGTGCGAAGCGGCGGTACGCAGTATTTT
CDR3 protein: CASSVVRSGGTQYF

J gene: TRBJ2-1
V gene: TRBV9
clone size: .
D gene: TRBD2
CDR3 DNA: TGTGCCAGCAGTGAGCGGGACCCCTACAATGAGCAGTTCTTC
CDR3 protein: CASSERDPYNEQFF

J gene: TRBJ1-5
V gene: TRBV28
clone size: .
D gene: TRBD1
CDR3 DNA: TGTGCCAGCAGGGTTGAGACAGGGAAGAATCAGCCCCAGCATTTT
CDR3 protein: CASRVETGKNQPQHF

J gene: TRBJ2-7
V gene: TRBV25-1
clone size: .
D gene: TRBD1
CDR3 DNA: TGTGCCAGCAGTGAATTTAGGGGGCAGCTGATATACGAGCAGTACTTC
CDR3 protein: CASSEFRGQLIYEQYF

J gene: TRBJ1-2
V gene: TRBV7-9
clone size: .
D gene: TRBD1
CDR3 DNA: TGTGCCAGCAGCGTACAGGGGGACTATGGCTACACCTTC
CDR3 protein: CASSVQGDYGYTF

J gene: TRBJ2-7
V gene: TRBV7-8
clone size: .
D gene: .
CDR3 DNA: TGTGCCAGCAGACCGATAGGCCCCTACGAGCAGTACTTC
CDR3 protein: CASRPIGPYEQYF

J gene: TRBJ1-5
V gene: TRBV28
clone size: .
D gene: .
CDR3 DNA: TGTGCCAGCAGCATGCAGAATCAGCCCCAGCATTTT
CDR3 protein: CASSMQNQPQHF

J gene: TRBJ1-2
V gene: TRBV5-1
clone size: .
D gene: .
CDR3 DNA: TGCGCCAGCAGCTTGCGGTCGGCGGGGAACTATGGCTACACCTTC
CDR3 protein: CASSLRSAGNYGYTF

J gene: TRBJ1-5
V gene: TRBV18
clone size: .
D gene: .
CDR3 DNA: TGTGCCAGCTCACCCACGCGTGATCAGCCCCAGCATTTT
CDR3 protein: CASSPTRDQPQHF

J gene: TRBJ1-3
V gene: TRBV10-3
clone size: .
D gene: TRBD1
CDR3 DNA: TGTGCCATCAGACCGGGACAGGGCGGAAACACCATATATTTT
CDR3 protein: CAIRPGQGGNTIYF

J gene: TRBJ2-1
V gene: TRBV7-3
clone size: .
D gene: .
CDR3 DNA: TGTGCCAGCAGCACAGCCGCGGGGCCCTACAATGAGCAGTTCTTC
CDR3 protein: CASSTAAGPYNEQFF

J gene: TRBJ2-3
V gene: TRBV7-3
clone size: .
D gene: .
CDR3 DNA: TGTGCCAGCAGCCTTTCCATGGGGGATACGCAGTATTTT
CDR3 protein: CASSLSMGDTQYF

J gene: TRBJ1-3
V gene: TRBV27
clone size: .
D gene: .
CDR3 DNA: TGTGCCAGCAGTTTATCCCCGTTGGGGGGGAGCTCTGGAAACACCATATATTTT
CDR3 protein: CASSLSPLGGSSGNTIYF

J gene: TRBJ2-1
V gene: TRBV29-1
clone size: once
D gene: .
CDR3 DNA: TGCAGCGTTGCCGGGCGGCTTACCTACAATGAGCAGTTCTTC
CDR3 protein: CSVAGRLTYNEQFF

J gene: TRBJ1-5
V gene: TRBV15
clone size: .
D gene: .
CDR3 DNA: TGTGCCACCAGCAGATCCGGCGGGACCCCGGACAATCAGCCCCAGCATTTT
CDR3 protein: CATSRSGGTPDNQPQHF

J gene: TRBJ2-2
V gene: TRBV6-5
clone size: .
D gene: .
CDR3 DNA: TGTGCCAGCAGTTACTGGGGAAGTGTCGGGGAGCTGTTTTTT
CDR3 protein: CASSYWGSVGELFF

J gene: TRBJ1-5
V gene: TRBV28
clone size: few
D gene: .
CDR3 DNA: TGTGCCAGCGAACAAGGTTATCAGCCCCAGCATTTT
CDR3 protein: CASEQGYQPQHF

J gene: TRBJ2-3
V gene: TRBV4-1
clone size: .
D gene: .
CDR3 DNA: TGCGCCAGCAGCCAATACAGGGTGGGTACAGGAGATACGCAGTATTTT
CDR3 protein: CASSQYRVGTGDTQYF

J gene: TRBJ1-1
V gene: TRBV5-1
clone size: .
D gene: .
CDR3 DNA: TGCGCCAGCTGTGGACAGCCGAACACTGAAGCTTTCTTT
CDR3 protein: CASCGQPNTEAFF

J gene: TRBJ2-7
V gene: TRBV25-1
clone size: .
D gene: .
CDR3 DNA: TGTGCCAGCGGGGACCCCCTAATCTACGAGCAGTACTTC
CDR3 protein: CASGDPLIYEQYF

J gene: TRBJ1-1
V gene: TRBV28
clone size: .
D gene: .
CDR3 DNA: TGTGCCAGCAGCCCTACGGACACTGAAGCTTTCTTT
CDR3 protein: CASSPTDTEAFF

J gene: TRBJ1-1
V gene: TRBV2
clone size: few
D gene: .
CDR3 DNA: TGTGCCAGCAGGCCGACAGGTGTCACTGAAGCTTTCTTT
CDR3 protein: CASRPTGVTEAFF

J gene: TRBJ1-1
V gene: TRBV2
clone size: .
D gene: .
CDR3 DNA: TGTGCCAGCAGTACCGAGGGGGTAGACACTGAAGCTTTCTTT
CDR3 protein: CASSTEGVDTEAFF

J gene: TRBJ2-7
V gene: TRBV11-2
clone size: .
D gene: TRBD2
CDR3 DNA: TGTGCCAGCAGCTTTCGACTAGCGGGAGGTTCCCCCTACGAGCAGTACTTC
CDR3 protein: CASSFRLAGGSPYEQYF

J gene: TRBJ1-2
V gene: TRBV6-5
clone size: .
D gene: .
CDR3 DNA: TGTGCCAGCAGTTCCAGGAGTGGCTATGGCTACACCTTC
CDR3 protein: CASSSRSGYGYTF

J gene: TRBJ2-3
V gene: TRBV12-5
clone size: .
D gene: TRBD2
CDR3 DNA: TGTGCTAGTGGATTCCGCGGGACTAGCGATTCAGATACGCAGTATTTT
CDR3 protein: CASGFRGTSDSDTQYF

J gene: TRBJ2-1
V gene: TRBV5-1
clone size: .
D gene: TRBD2
CDR3 DNA: TGCGCCAGCAGCTTGGAGCTAGCGGACACCTACAATGAGCAGTTCTTC
CDR3 protein: CASSLELADTYNEQFF

J gene: TRBJ1-4
V gene: TRBV5-1
clone size: .
D gene: TRBD1
CDR3 DNA: TGCGCCAGCAGCTTGGCCGGTCAGGGGGCGAGTGAAAAACTGTTTTTT
CDR3 protein: CASSLAGQGASEKLFF

J gene: TRBJ2-5
V gene: TRBV12-1
clone size: .
D gene: .
CDR3 DNA: TGTGCCAGCAGCTCCAGGGGGCGGGAGACCCGGTACTTC
CDR3 protein: CASSSRGRETRYF

J gene: TRBJ1-3
V gene: TRBV5-1
clone size: once
D gene: .
CDR3 DNA: TGCGCCAGCAGCTTGGAAGAGGGTGGAAACACCATATATTTT
CDR3 protein: CASSLEEGGNTIYF